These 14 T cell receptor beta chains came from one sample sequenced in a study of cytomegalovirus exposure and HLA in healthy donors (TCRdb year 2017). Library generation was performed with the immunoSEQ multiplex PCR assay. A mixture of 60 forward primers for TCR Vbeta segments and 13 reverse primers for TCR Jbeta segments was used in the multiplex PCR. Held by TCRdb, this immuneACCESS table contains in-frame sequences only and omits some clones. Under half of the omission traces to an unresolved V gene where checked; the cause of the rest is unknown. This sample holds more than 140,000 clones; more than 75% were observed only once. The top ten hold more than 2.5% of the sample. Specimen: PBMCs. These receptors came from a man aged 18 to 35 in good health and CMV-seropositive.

The CDR3 region has the DNA TGTGCCAGCAGTCCATTCAGCCTAGCGGGAGCGTCCTTTTACTACGAGCAGTACTTC. Translation gives CASSPFSLAGASFYYEQYF. This chain joins TRBV28 and TRBJ2-7; TRBD2 matches at 10 bases. CDR1 and CDR2 from the germline V gene are MDHEN and SYDVKM. The trim removed 5 bases at V and 3 bases at J, leaving 19 bases unmatched. The CDR3 sequence is 19 residues long.

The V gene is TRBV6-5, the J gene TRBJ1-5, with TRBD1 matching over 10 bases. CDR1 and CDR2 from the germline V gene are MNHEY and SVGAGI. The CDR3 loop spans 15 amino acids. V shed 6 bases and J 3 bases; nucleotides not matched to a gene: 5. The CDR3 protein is CASSRDRGANQPQHF. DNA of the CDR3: TGTGCCAGCAGCAGGGACAGGGGCGCCAATCAGCCCCAGCATTTT.

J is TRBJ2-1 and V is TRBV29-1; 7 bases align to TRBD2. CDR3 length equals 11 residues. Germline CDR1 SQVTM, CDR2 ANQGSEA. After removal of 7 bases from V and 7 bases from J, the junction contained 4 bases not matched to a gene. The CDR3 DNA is TGCAGCGGCGGGAGAGGGAATGAGCAGTTCTTC. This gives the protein CSGGRGNEQFF.

CDR3 sequence: CASSHSLAGGLTDTQYF. CDR3 DNA: TGCGCCAGCAGCCATTCCCTAGCGGGAGGTCTCACAGATACGCAGTATTTT. The chain joins TRBV4-1 to TRBJ2-3; 11 nucleotides match TRBD2. Germline-derived CDR1 and CDR2 are MGHRA and YSYEKL. V trimming: 3 bases; J trimming: 2 bases; junction bases outside the gene matches: 7. The CDR3 contains 17 residues.

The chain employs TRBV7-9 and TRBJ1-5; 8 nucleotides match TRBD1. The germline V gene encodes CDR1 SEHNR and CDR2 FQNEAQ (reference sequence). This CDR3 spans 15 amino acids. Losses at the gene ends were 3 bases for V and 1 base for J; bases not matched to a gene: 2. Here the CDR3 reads CASSLTGASNQPQHF. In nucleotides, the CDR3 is TGTGCCAGCAGCTTGACAGGGGCGAGCAATCAGCCCCAGCATTTT. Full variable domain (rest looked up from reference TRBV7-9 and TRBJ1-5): DTGVSQNPRHKITKRGQNVTFRCDPISEHNRLYWYRQTLGQGPEFLTYFQNEAQLEKSRLLSDRFSAERPKGSFSTLEIQRTEQGDSAMYLCASSLTGASNQPQHFGDGTRLSIL.

The DNA of the CDR3 is TGCGCCAGCAGCACCGTCACTAGCGGGAGTGGCGAGCAGTACTTC. It encodes CASSTVTSGSGEQYF. This chain connects TRBV4-1 to TRBJ2-7; 11 bases line up with TRBD2. V shed 5 bases, J shed 6 bases, and the junction held 9 bases outside the gene matches. Germline CDR1 is MGHRA and CDR2 is YSYEKL. The CDR3 runs to 15 residues.

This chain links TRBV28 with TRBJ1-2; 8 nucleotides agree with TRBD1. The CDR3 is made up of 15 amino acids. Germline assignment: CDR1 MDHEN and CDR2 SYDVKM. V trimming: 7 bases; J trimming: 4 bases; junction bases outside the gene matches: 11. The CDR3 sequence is CASNSPRGTGYGYTF. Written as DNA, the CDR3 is TGTGCCAGCAATTCCCCGCGCGGGACAGGCTATGGCTACACCTTC.

CDR3 nucleotide sequence: TGTGCCAGCAGCCAAGATCTAACTAGCAATGAGCAGTTCTTC. Protein: CASSQDLTSNEQFF. The chain links TRBV4-2 to TRBJ2-1, with D perhaps TRBD2 (5 bases). The CDR3 contains 14 residues. Looked up from germline, CDR1 is LGHNA and CDR2 is YNFKEQ. V lost 0 bases, J lost 6 bases, and 9 bases lay in between.

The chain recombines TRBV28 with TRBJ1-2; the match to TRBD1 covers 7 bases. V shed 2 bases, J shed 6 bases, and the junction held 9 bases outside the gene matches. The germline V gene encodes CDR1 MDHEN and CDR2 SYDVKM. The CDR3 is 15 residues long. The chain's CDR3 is CASSLPTGTANGYTF. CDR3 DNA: TGTGCCAGCAGTTTACCTACCGGGACAGCGAATGGCTACACCTTC.

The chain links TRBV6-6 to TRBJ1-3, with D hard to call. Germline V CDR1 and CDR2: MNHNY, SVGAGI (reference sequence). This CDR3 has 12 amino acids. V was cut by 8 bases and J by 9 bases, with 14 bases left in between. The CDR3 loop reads CASREAPPTIYF. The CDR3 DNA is TGTGCCAGCCGCGAGGCTCCCCCCACCATATATTTT.

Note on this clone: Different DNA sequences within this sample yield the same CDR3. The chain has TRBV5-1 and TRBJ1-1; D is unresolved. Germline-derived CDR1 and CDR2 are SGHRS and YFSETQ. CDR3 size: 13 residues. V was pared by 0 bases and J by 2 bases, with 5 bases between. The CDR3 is CASSLDRNTEAFF. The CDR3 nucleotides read TGCGCCAGCAGCTTGGACAGAAACACTGAAGCTTTCTTT.

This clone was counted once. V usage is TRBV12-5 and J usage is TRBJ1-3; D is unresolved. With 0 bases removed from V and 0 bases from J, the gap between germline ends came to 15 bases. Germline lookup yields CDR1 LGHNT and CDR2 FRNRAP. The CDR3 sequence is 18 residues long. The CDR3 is CASGLVLGQPSSGNTIYF. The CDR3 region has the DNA TGTGCTAGTGGTTTGGTACTAGGGCAGCCCAGCTCTGGAAACACCATATATTTT.

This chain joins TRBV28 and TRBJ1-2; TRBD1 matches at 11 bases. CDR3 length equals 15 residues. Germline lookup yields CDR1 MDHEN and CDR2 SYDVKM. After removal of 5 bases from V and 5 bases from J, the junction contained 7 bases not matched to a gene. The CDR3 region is CASSPGQGDLYGYTF. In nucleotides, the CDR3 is TGTGCCAGCAGTCCGGGACAGGGGGATTTATATGGCTACACCTTC.

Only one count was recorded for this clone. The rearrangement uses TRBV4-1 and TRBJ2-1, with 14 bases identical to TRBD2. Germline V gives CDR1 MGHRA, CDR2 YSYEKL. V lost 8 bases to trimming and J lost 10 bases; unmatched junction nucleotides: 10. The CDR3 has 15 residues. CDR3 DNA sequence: TGCGCCAGCGGCCCGGGACTAGCGGGAGCTAGCGAGCAGTTCTTC. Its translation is CASGPGLAGASEQFF.